One T cell receptor beta chain is described in this entry. Its antigen is unknown. This entry belongs to a study of shared clonotypes between healthy human individuals. There are 16 residues in the CDR3. From germline, CDR1 is SGHRS and CDR2 YFSETQ. The ends were cut back, 4 bases at V and 0 bases at J, with 17 bases in the middle. Clones were sequenced by immunoSEQ multiplex PCR, and TCRdb holds only the in-frame ones, with some missing. The data show approximately 2,000,000 clones, with 85% to 95% seen just once and roughly 0.34% held by the top ten. Points from the study as a whole: A small donor pool kept down the genetic and exposure-history diversity that was represented. The four-donor shared clonotypes exceeded non-shared clonotypes in generation probability, with non-shared ones scoring lower. Generally, naive subsets (rather than memory subsets) showed larger estimated richness.

This chain joins TRBV5-1 and TRBJ2-7; D possibly uses TRBD1 or TRBD2 (5 bases each). This clonotype was sampled from a man between 18 and 29 years old in good health. Some clones in this sample may be carry-over from other donors' samples. The specimen was naive CD4+ T cells from PBMCs. Subset indicated: CD45RA+ positively selected. CDR3 coding DNA: TGCGCCAGCAGCGGCATCGGGACCCCAGTCTCCTACGAGCAGTACTTC. This encodes CASSGIGTPVSYEQYF.